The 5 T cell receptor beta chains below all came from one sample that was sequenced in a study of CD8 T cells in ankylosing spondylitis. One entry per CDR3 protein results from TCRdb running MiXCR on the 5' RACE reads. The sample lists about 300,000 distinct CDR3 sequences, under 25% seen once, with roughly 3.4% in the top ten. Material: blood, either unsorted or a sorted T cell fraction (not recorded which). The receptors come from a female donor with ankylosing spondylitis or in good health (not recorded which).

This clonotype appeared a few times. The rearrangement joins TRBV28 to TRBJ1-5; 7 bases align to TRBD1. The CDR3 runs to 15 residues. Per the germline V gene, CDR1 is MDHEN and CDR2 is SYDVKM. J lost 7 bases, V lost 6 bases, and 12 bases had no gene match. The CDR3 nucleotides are TGTGCCAGCAGCGGAACAGGGGCGATGGGCCAGCCCCAGCATTTT. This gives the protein CASSGTGAMGQPQHF.

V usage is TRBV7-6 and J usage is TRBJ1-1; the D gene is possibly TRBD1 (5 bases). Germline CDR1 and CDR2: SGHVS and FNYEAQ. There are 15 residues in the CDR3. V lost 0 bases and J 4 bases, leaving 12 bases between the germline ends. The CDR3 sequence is CASSLARARGTEAFF. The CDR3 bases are TGTGCCAGCAGCTTAGCGCGGGCAAGGGGCACTGAAGCTTTCTTT.

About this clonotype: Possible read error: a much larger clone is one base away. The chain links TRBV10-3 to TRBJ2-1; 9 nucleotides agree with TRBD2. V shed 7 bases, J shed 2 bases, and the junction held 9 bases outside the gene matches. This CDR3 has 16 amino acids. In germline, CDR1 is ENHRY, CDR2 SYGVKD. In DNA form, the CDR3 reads TGTGCCATCACCTGGGCTAGCGGGACTGCCTACAATGAGCAGTTCTTC. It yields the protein CAITWASGTAYNEQFF.

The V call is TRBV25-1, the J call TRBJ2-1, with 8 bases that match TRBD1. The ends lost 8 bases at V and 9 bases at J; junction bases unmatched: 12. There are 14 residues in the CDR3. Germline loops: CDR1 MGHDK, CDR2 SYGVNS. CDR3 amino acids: CASSPSDRAFEQFF. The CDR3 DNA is TGTGCCAGCTCTCCTTCGGACAGGGCGTTTGAGCAGTTCTTC.

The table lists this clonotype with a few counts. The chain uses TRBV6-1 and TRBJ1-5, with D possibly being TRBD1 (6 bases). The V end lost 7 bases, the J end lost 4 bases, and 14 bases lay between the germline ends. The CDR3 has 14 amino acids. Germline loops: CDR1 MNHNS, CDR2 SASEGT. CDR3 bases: TGTGCCAGCACCTCGACGAGGGGGAATCAGCCCCAGCATTTT. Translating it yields CASTSTRGNQPQHF.